This is a list of T cell receptor beta chains from one sample in a study of OX40 agonist ivuxolimab in advanced cancers. Profiled with immunoSEQ multiplex PCR; TCRdb holds only in-frame clones, not every one. The table has over 45,000 clones, 83% seen once; the top ten hold 3.1%. The specimen was CD4+ or CD8+ T cells sorted from blood, collected in a trial of the OX40 agonist ivuxolimab. The receptors here all came from an adult with an advanced solid tumor such as melanoma, head and neck, liver or kidney cancer. Both conserved end residues are part of each CDR3. Fields, in order: clone size, J gene, V gene, D gene, CDR3 DNA, CDR3 protein. D genes are given only for firm matches. Clone size appears in some rows only: once, few, many, or a class for an expanded clone.

clone size: NA; J gene: TRBJ2-2; V gene: TRBV11-3; D gene: NA; CDR3 DNA: TGTGCCAGCAGCGGCCAGGGGACTCCCGGGGAGCTGTTTTTT; CDR3 protein: CASSGQGTPGELFF
clone size: NA; J gene: TRBJ1-2; V gene: TRBV28; D gene: TRBD1; CDR3 DNA: TGTGCCAGCAAAACGACAGGGAACTATGGCTACACCTTC; CDR3 protein: CASKTTGNYGYTF
clone size: NA; J gene: TRBJ2-3; V gene: TRBV7-2; D gene: TRBD1; CDR3 DNA: TGTGCCAGCAGCTTTGGACAGGGAACTCACACAGATACGCAGTATTTT; CDR3 protein: CASSFGQGTHTDTQYF
clone size: few; J gene: TRBJ1-5; V gene: TRBV6-1; D gene: NA; CDR3 DNA: TGTGCCAGCAGTGACTTTTACAATCAGCCCCAGCATTTT; CDR3 protein: CASSDFYNQPQHF
clone size: NA; J gene: TRBJ1-4; V gene: TRBV9; D gene: NA; CDR3 DNA: TGTGCCAGCAGCACTGGACGGGGAAATGAAAAACTGTTTTTT; CDR3 protein: CASSTGRGNEKLFF
clone size: NA; J gene: TRBJ2-1; V gene: TRBV7-3; D gene: TRBD2; CDR3 DNA: TGTGCCAGCAGCTTGGAGGGGACTAGCGGCCGCAATGAGCAGTTCTTC; CDR3 protein: CASSLEGTSGRNEQFF
clone size: NA; J gene: TRBJ2-1; V gene: TRBV11-3; D gene: TRBD2; CDR3 DNA: TGTGCCAGCAGCTTGACGTCTAGCGGGGGCAATGAGCAGTTCTTC; CDR3 protein: CASSLTSSGGNEQFF
clone size: NA; J gene: TRBJ2-3; V gene: TRBV5-4; D gene: TRBD2; CDR3 DNA: TGTGCCAGCAGCCGGTCGGGACTAGGCACAGATACGCAGTATTTT; CDR3 protein: CASSRSGLGTDTQYF
clone size: NA; J gene: TRBJ2-7; V gene: TRBV11-2; D gene: TRBD1; CDR3 DNA: TGTGCCAGCAGCTTTTGGGACAGACGGAGCTACGAGCAGTACTTC; CDR3 protein: CASSFWDRRSYEQYF
clone size: NA; J gene: TRBJ2-1; V gene: TRBV2; D gene: NA; CDR3 DNA: TGTGCCAGCAGAGTGGATGAGGTTCAACACAATGAGCAGTTCTTC; CDR3 protein: CASRVDEVQHNEQFF
clone size: NA; J gene: TRBJ1-1; V gene: TRBV5-4; D gene: NA; CDR3 DNA: TGTGCCAGCAGCTTCTTTTCGGGTTCGAACACTGAAGCTTTCTTT; CDR3 protein: CASSFFSGSNTEAFF
clone size: NA; J gene: TRBJ1-2; V gene: TRBV2; D gene: NA; CDR3 DNA: TGTGCCAGAGGGGGTAACTATGGCTACACCTTC; CDR3 protein: CARGGNYGYTF
clone size: few; J gene: TRBJ1-1; V gene: TRBV7-8; D gene: TRBD1; CDR3 DNA: TGTGCCAGCAGCTTAAGGGACAGGGGGTCGAACACTGAAGCTTTCTTT; CDR3 protein: CASSLRDRGSNTEAFF
clone size: few; J gene: TRBJ1-5; V gene: TRBV6-5; D gene: NA; CDR3 DNA: TGTGCCACCACGCCGTGGGGTGCGGATCAGCCCCAGCATTTT; CDR3 protein: CATTPWGADQPQHF
clone size: NA; J gene: TRBJ1-2; V gene: TRBV19; D gene: NA; CDR3 DNA: TGTGCCAGTAAACTCTCCGGGACGGCTAACTATGGCTACACCTTC; CDR3 protein: CASKLSGTANYGYTF
clone size: NA; J gene: TRBJ2-7; V gene: TRBV15; D gene: NA; CDR3 DNA: TGTGCCACCAGCAGAGATAGGCAGGGTTTAACCTACGAGCAGTACTTC; CDR3 protein: CATSRDRQGLTYEQYF
clone size: NA; J gene: TRBJ1-5; V gene: TRBV10-2; D gene: NA; CDR3 DNA: TGCGCCACCCTAGATCGGGGCGGGGGTTATAGCAATCAGCCCCAGCATTTT; CDR3 protein: CATLDRGGGYSNQPQHF
clone size: NA; J gene: TRBJ2-3; V gene: TRBV7-8; D gene: TRBD1; CDR3 DNA: TGTGCCAGCAGCCCCCTCTTTAGGGGGCAAAGTGGGTTCAGGGGTGGGCAGTATTTT; CDR3 protein: CASSPLFRGQSGFRGGQYF